This T cell receptor beta chain was sequenced for a study of CD8+ T cells in alopecia areata. Reverse transcription of extracted RNA yielded cDNA, which provided the sequencing template. Profiled with immunoSEQ multiplex PCR; TCRdb holds only in-frame clones, not every one. The data hold under 150,000 clones, with 53% observed a single time. Germline lookup yields CDR1 MNHEY and CDR2 SVGAGI. CDR3 length: 14 residues. V was clipped by 6 bases and J by 4 bases; unmatched bases: 8. The sample holds many counts of this clone. The sample's treatment: oral pan-JAK inhibitor, 5-10 mg twice daily. The sequencing used CD4+ T cells sorted from blood, collected at week 4, from a patient treated with tofacitinib. The chain employs TRBV6-5 and TRBJ1-2, with 7 bases aligning to TRBD1. The origin of this receptor is a human donor with alopecia areata. The CDR3 loop reads CASSPPGGLYGYTF. CDR3 in DNA: TGTGCCAGCAGCCCTCCAGGGGGTCTCTATGGCTACACCTTC.